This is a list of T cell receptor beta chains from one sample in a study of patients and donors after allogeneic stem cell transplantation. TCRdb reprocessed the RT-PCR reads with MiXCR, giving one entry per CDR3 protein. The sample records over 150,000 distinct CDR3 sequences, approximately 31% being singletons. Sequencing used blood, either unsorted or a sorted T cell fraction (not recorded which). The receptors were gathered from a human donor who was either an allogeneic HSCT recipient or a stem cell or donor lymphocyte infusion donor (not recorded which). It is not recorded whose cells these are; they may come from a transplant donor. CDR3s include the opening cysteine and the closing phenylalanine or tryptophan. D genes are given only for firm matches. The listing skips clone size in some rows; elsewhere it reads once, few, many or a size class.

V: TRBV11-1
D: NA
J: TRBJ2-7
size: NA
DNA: TGTGCCAGCAGCTTAGCATACAGCTCCTACGAGCAGTACTTC
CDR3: CASSLAYSSYEQYF

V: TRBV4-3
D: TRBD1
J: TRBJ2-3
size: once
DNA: TGCGCCAGCAGCCAAGATCTTTCGACAGGGGTTAACACAGATACGCAGTATTTT
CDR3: CASSQDLSTGVNTDTQYF

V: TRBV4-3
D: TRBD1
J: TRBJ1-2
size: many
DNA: TGCGCCAGCAGCCAAATCGGCAACAGGGGAAACACCTTC
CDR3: CASSQIGNRGNTF

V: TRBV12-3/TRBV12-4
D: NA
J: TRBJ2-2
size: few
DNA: TGTGCCAGCAGTTTCCTAGTTCCCGGGGAGCTGTTTTTT
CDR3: CASSFLVPGELFF

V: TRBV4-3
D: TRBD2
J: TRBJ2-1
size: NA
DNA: TGCGCCAGCAGCCAAGATCTTAGCGGGAGGGGAAGGGGGCAGTTCTTC
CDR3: CASSQDLSGRGRGQFF

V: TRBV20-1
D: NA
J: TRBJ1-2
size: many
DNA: TGCAGTGCTAGAGTCGGCAATCAGTATGGCTACACCTTC
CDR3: CSARVGNQYGYTF

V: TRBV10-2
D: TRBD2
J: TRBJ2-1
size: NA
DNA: TGCGCCATACAGACTAGCGAGGGGAGTTCCTACAATGAGCAGTTCTTC
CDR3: CAIQTSEGSSYNEQFF

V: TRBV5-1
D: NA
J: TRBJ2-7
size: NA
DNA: TGCGCCAGCAGCGTCCAGGGCCCCCACGAGCAGTACTTC
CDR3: CASSVQGPHEQYF

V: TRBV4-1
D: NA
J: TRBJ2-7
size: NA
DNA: TGCGCCAGCAGCCAAGAAAGAGGGACCGAGCAGTACTTC
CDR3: CASSQERGTEQYF

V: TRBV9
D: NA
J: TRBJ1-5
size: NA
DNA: TGTGCCAGCAGCGTAGCAGGGACTGAAGATCAGCCCCAGCATTTT
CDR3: CASSVAGTEDQPQHF

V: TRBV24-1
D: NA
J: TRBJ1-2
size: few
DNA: TGTGCCACCAGTCCCTCTGGGGAGGGCCCGAGCGGCTACACCTTC
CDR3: CATSPSGEGPSGYTF

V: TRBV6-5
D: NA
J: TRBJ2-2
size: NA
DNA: TGTGCCAGCAGAACAGGGTACGGGGAGCTGTTTTTT
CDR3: CASRTGYGELFF

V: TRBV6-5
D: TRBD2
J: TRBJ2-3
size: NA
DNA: TGTGCCAGCAGTCGGACTAGCTCCTTCGGCACAGATACGCAGTATTTT
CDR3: CASSRTSSFGTDTQYF

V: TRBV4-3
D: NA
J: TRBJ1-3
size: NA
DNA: TGCGCCAGCAGCCAAGCCCTCGGGACGTCAACCTCTGGAAACACCATATATTTT
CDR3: CASSQALGTSTSGNTIYF

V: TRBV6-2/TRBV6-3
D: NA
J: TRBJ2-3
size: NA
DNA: TGTGCCAGCAAAAACGCCTTTGGGAATCCGCAGTATTTT
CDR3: CASKNAFGNPQYF

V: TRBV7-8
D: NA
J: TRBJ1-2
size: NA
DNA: TGTGCCAGCAGCTCAACCCGGCAGGGGCGCATCTATGGCTACACCTTC
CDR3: CASSSTRQGRIYGYTF

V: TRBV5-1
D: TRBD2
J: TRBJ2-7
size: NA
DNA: TGCGCCAGCAGGACTAGCGGGAGTTACGAGCAGTACTTC
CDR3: CASRTSGSYEQYF

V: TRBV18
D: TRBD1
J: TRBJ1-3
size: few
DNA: TGTGCCAGCTCCGGATTCCGGGACAGCTTTTCGTCTGGAAACACCATATATTTT
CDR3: CASSGFRDSFSSGNTIYF

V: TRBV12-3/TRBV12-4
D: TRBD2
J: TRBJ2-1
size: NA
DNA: TGTGCCAGCATCCCGACTAGCGGGAGTTACAATGAGCAGTTCTTC
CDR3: CASIPTSGSYNEQFF

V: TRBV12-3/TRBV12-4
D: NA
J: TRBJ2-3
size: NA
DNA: TGTGCCAGCAGTTTTCGAAGCGGAAGTCTTTCGTATTTT
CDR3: CASSFRSGSLSYF

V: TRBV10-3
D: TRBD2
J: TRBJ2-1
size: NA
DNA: TGTGCCATCAGTGAAACTAGCGGGAGGGCCGATAATGAGCAGTTCTTC
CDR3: CAISETSGRADNEQFF

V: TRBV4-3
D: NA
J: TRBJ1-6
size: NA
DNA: TGCGCCAGCAGCCCCCTAGCTCTCGGGAATTCACCCCTCCACTTT
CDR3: CASSPLALGNSPLHF

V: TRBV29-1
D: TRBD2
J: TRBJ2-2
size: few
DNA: TGCAGCGTTGCCCAACTAGCGGGAGACACCGGGGAGCTGTTTTTT
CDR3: CSVAQLAGDTGELFF

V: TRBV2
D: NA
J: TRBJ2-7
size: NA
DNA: TGTGCCAGCAGTGAAGCCGGCAGGGGTGGGGAGCAGTACTTC
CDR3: CASSEAGRGGEQYF

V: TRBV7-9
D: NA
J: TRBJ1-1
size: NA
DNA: TGTGCCAGCAGCCCGACAGACACTGAAGCTTTCTTT
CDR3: CASSPTDTEAFF

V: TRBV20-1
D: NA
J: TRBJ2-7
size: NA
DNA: TGCAGTGCTAGAACACCTCCCGACCGTCCCCGATTC
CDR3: CSARTPPDRPRF

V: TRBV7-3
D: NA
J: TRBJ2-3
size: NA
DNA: TGTGCCAGCAGCTTAGTTGGGGGAGATACGCAGTATTTT
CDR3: CASSLVGGDTQYF

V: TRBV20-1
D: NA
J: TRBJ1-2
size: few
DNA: TGCAGCCTGCGTCCCCAGAACTATGGCTACACCTTC
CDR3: CSLRPQNYGYTF

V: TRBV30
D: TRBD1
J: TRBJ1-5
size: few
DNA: TGTGCCTCGGACAGGGACAATCAGCCCCAGCATTTT
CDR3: CASDRDNQPQHF

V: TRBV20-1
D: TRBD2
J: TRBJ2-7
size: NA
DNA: TGCAGTGCTTATAGCGGGTCGACCTACGAGCAGTACTTC
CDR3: CSAYSGSTYEQYF

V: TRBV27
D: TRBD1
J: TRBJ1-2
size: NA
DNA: TGTGCCAGCAGGGACAGGGGGGAGTATGGCTACACCTTC
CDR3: CASRDRGEYGYTF

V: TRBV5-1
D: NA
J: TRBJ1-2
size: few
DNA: TGCGCCAGCAGCCTCGCCGGATTGGGTGGCACAGCCGAAAAGAATGGCTACACCTTC
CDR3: CASSLAGLGGTAEKNGYTF

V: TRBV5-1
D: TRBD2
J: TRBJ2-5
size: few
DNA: TGCGCCAGCAGCCCAGCGGGAGTGGGAGAGACCCAGTACTTC
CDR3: CASSPAGVGETQYF

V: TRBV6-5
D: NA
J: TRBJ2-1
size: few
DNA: TGTGCCAGCAGTTACGGGCGCGATGAGCAGTTCTTC
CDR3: CASSYGRDEQFF

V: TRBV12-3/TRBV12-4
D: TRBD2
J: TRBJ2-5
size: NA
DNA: TGTGCCAGAAACGTAGGGCTAGCGGGGGTAGAGACCCAGTACTTC
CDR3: CARNVGLAGVETQYF

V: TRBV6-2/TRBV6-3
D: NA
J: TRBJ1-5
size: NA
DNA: TGTGCCAGCGCAGGGGGCAATCAGCCCCAGCATTTT
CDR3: CASAGGNQPQHF

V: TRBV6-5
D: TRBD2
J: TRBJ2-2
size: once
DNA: TGTGCCAGCAGTTCGGGACTAGCGGGAGCGAACACCGGGGAGCTGTTTTTT
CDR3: CASSSGLAGANTGELFF

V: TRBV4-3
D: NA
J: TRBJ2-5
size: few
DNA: TGCGCCAGCAGCTCTGGGCGGGAGACCCAGTACTTC
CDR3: CASSSGRETQYF

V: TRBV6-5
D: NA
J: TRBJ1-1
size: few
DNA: TGTGCCAGCAGTTCCAGGGTCACTGAAGCTTTCTTT
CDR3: CASSSRVTEAFF

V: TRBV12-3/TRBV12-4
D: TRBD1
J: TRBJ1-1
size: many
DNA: TGTGCCAGCAGCCTCACAGGGGACACTGAAGCTTTCTTT
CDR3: CASSLTGDTEAFF

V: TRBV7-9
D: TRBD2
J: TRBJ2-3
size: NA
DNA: TGTGCCAGCAGCCTTTCTAGCGGTTACACAGATACGCAGTATTTT
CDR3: CASSLSSGYTDTQYF

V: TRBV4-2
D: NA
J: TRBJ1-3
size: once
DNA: TGTGCCAGCAGCCAAGAACCCGGAAACACCATATATTTT
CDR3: CASSQEPGNTIYF

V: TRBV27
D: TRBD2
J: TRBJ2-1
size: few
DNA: TGTGCCAGCAGTTTATCGGCGGGAGCCACATACAATGAGCAGTTCTTC
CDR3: CASSLSAGATYNEQFF

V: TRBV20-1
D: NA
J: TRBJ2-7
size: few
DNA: TGCAGTGCTAGAGATCCGAGCGGGTATATCTACGAGCAGTACTTC
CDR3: CSARDPSGYIYEQYF

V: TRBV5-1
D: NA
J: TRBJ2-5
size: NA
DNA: TGCGCCAGCAGCCTTCCCAAAGAGACCCAGTACTTC
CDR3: CASSLPKETQYF

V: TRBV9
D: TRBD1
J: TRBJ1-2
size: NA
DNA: TGTGCCAGCAGCGTAGAAGGGAGGGGGCGAGGCTACACCTTC
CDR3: CASSVEGRGRGYTF

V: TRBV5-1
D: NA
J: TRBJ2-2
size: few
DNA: TGCGCCAGCAGCTTGGGCCGGCAGGTCGGGGAGCTGTTTTTT
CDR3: CASSLGRQVGELFF

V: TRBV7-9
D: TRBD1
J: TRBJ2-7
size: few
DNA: TGTGCCAGCAGCTTCCCCGGGACAGGGGCCTCCTACGAGCAGTACTTC
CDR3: CASSFPGTGASYEQYF

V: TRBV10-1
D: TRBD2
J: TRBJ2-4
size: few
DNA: TGCGCCAGCAGTGTGGCGGGAGGGCCGGATGACATTCAGTACTTC
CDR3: CASSVAGGPDDIQYF

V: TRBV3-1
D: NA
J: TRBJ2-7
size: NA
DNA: TGTGCCAGCAGGATGGGGTACGAGCAGTACTTC
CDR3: CASRMGYEQYF

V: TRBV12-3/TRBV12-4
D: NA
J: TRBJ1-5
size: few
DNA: TGTGCCAGCAGTTTGGGAGGGATGGGCAATCAGCCCCAGCATTTT
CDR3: CASSLGGMGNQPQHF

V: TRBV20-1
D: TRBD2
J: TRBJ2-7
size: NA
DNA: TGCAGTGCTAGAGATCTACTAGCGGGCGACTACGAGCAGTACTTC
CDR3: CSARDLLAGDYEQYF

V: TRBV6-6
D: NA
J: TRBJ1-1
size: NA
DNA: TGTGCCAGCAGTTACGGTTACACTGAAGCTTTCTTT
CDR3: CASSYGYTEAFF